Below, 14 T cell receptor beta chains from the same sample are listed, as sequenced in a study of control samples from healthy donors and cancer patients. Libraries were prepared by immunoSEQ multiplex PCR; TCRdb keeps only in-frame clonotypes and omits some of them. This table has roughly 99,000 clones, around 80% appearing once. Source material: blood. All receptors come from a man aged 55 to 70 in good health.

The V gene is TRBV19, the J gene TRBJ1-3; maybe TRBD1 (5 bases). The CDR3 extends over 16 amino acids. The V gene's germline CDR1 is LNHDA and CDR2 SQIVND (reference sequence). Trimming left V 3 bases short and J 1 base short, with 13 bases between. The CDR3 here is CASSIGGAGSGNTIYF. CDR3 in DNA: TGTGCCAGTAGTATCGGCGGGGCAGGGTCTGGAAACACCATATATTTT.

This chain connects TRBV28 to TRBJ2-7; D is uncertain. V dropped 3 bases and J dropped 0 bases, with 9 bases sitting between them. CDR3 length: 14 residues. Germline CDR1 is MDHEN and CDR2 is SYDVKM. The CDR3 region has the DNA TGTGCCAGCAGTTTCTCCGGCAGCTCCTACGAGCAGTACTTC. Protein: CASSFSGSSYEQYF.

The chain combines TRBV29-1 with TRBJ2-3; D is perhaps TRBD1 (6 bases). CDR1 and CDR2 from the germline V gene are SQVTM and ANQGSEA. The CDR3 consists of 15 residues. The V end lost 4 bases, the J end lost 2 bases, and 16 bases lay between the germline ends. CDR3 nucleotides: TGCAGCGTTGCGGACGGGACACCAAACACAGATACGCAGTATTTT. Translation: CSVADGTPNTDTQYF.

The chain uses TRBV7-3 and TRBJ2-5; 8 bases are shared with TRBD2. The germline gives CDR1 SGHTA, CDR2 FQGTGA. V lost 5 bases to trimming and J lost 2 bases; unmatched junction nucleotides: 10. The CDR3 is made up of 16 amino acids. CDR3 DNA: TGTGCCAGCAGCCAGGGAAGGACGGGGGGGCAAGAGACCCAGTACTTC. Amino acids: CASSQGRTGGQETQYF.

The gene calls are TRBV6-5 and TRBJ2-7; D is unclear. The CDR3 is 14 residues long. Germline loops: CDR1 MNHEY, CDR2 SVGAGI. Trimming took 0 bases from V and 5 from J, leaving 11 bases between them. This chain's CDR3 is CASSYSAVGNEQYF. The CDR3 DNA reads TGTGCCAGCAGTTACTCGGCAGTGGGGAACGAGCAGTACTTC.

The V gene is TRBV19, the J gene TRBJ1-2, with D unclear. The germline CDR1 and CDR2 sequences are LNHDA and SQIVND (reference sequence). The CDR3 has 13 residues. V was pared by 7 bases and J by 8 bases, with 17 bases between. This chain's CDR3 is CASKCFPGQGYTF. The CDR3 coding sequence is TGTGCCAGTAAGTGTTTCCCTGGCCAGGGCTACACCTTC.

This clone occurred a few times. The gene calls are TRBV19 and TRBJ2-1, with 11 bases aligning to TRBD2. V shed 3 bases and J 5 bases; nucleotides not matched to a gene: 3. The CDR3 has 15 amino acids. CDR1 LNHDA and CDR2 SQIVND come from the germline V gene (reference sequence). The CDR3 DNA follows: TGTGCCAGTAGTATTACTAGCGGGAGTAACAATGAGCAGTTCTTC. This translates into CASSITSGSNNEQFF.

This chain joins TRBV10-2 and TRBJ2-7; TRBD1 agrees at 9 bases. V gave up 1 base and J gave up 7 bases; unmatched junction bases: 8. The CDR3 contains 15 residues. Per germline, CDR1 WSHSY and CDR2 SAAADI. The CDR3 region is CASSELDRGLGEQYF. CDR3 DNA: TGCGCCAGCAGTGAGTTGGACAGGGGTTTGGGGGAGCAGTACTTC.

The genes are TRBV30 and TRBJ1-5; 9 bases align to TRBD1. The CDR3 is 15 amino acids. The V gene's germline CDR1 is GTSNPN and CDR2 SVGIG (reference sequence). V lost 3 bases to trimming and J lost 6 bases; unmatched junction nucleotides: 9. DNA for the CDR3: TGTGCCTGGAGAGGGGGACAGGGCGGGAGTCAGCCCCAGCATTTT. Encoded protein: CAWRGGQGGSQPQHF.

The rearrangement links TRBV3-1 (or the pseudogene TRBV3-2) to TRBJ2-1; 8 positions agree with TRBD1. Trimming took 4 bases from V and 3 from J; bases not matched to a gene: 8. The CDR3 length is 16 residues. Looked up from germline, CDR1 is LGHDT and CDR2 is YNNKEL (reference sequence). CDR3 nucleotides: TGTGCCAGCAGCCCCCGGACAGGGTCTTTCTACAATGAGCAGTTCTTC. Translation gives CASSPRTGSFYNEQFF.

The rearrangement joins TRBV27 to TRBJ2-7, with 10 nucleotides matching TRBD1. CDR1 is MNHEY and CDR2 is SMNVEV in the germline V gene (reference sequence). Trimming removed 6 bases from V and 2 bases from J; junction bases left unmatched: 4. This CDR3 is built from 14 residues. CDR3 protein: CASRMGQGPYEQYF. The CDR3 DNA follows: TGTGCCAGCAGGATGGGACAGGGGCCCTACGAGCAGTACTTC.

CDR3 coding DNA: TGTGCCAGCACCATCGGGGGTAGCGGGAGGGCCCTGGCCAAAAACATTCAGTACTTC. This codes for CASTIGGSGRALAKNIQYF. This sequence joins TRBV28 and TRBJ2-4; TRBD2 aligns across 11 bases. Germline assignment: CDR1 MDHEN and CDR2 SYDVKM. The CDR3 is 19 amino acids. J gave up 1 base and V 7 bases, and 15 bases lay outside the gene matches.

CDR3 coding DNA: TGTGCCAGCAGTGAACACGGTTACACTGAAGCTTTCTTT. Protein product: CASSEHGYTEAFF. The V call is TRBV6-1, the J call TRBJ1-1; no clear D. CDR1 and CDR2 from the germline V gene are MNHNS and SASEGT. The CDR3 is 13 residues long. The V end lost 2 bases, the J end lost 3 bases, and 7 bases lay between the germline ends.

V and J are TRBV15 and TRBJ1-3; a weak D match, TRBD1 (5 bases). Per the germline V gene, CDR1 is LNHNV and CDR2 is YYDKDF (reference sequence). V was trimmed by 1 base and J by 0 bases, leaving 7 bases between them. The CDR3 length is 15 residues. CDR3 sequence (DNA): TGTGCCACCAGCAGAGCGGGGGTCTCTGGAAACACCATATATTTT. Translating gives CATSRAGVSGNTIYF.